Listed below are T cell receptor beta chains from one sample, sequenced in a study of blood T cell repertoires in COVID-19. Sequencing was performed with immunoSEQ multiplex PCR; in TCRdb, only in-frame clones are kept and a portion is missing. The profile shows 9,500 to 15,000 clones, roughly 90% of them singletons. The sample taken for sequencing was peripheral blood. The receptors derive from a man between 65 and 80 years old with active COVID-19. CDR3s include the opening cysteine and the closing phenylalanine or tryptophan. A D gene is named only where the DNA matches it firmly.

>TRBV7-2|-
CASSVTVMNTEAFF
>TRBV18|TRBD1
CASSPTGQPNTEAFF
>TRBV6-5|TRBD1
CASSYDRGSFYEQYF
>TRBV5-1|TRBD1
CASSLAQGWNSPLHF
>TRBV18|-
CASSLSSGNQPQHF
>TRBV12-3/TRBV12-4|-
CASSLEIGELFF
>TRBV10-3|-
CATRLEWALNEQFF
>TRBV5-4|TRBD1
CASSFQGASTGELFF
>TRBV7-6|-
CASSPRGLAYNSPLHF
>TRBV3-1/TRBV3-2|-
CASSPQSNEQFF
>TRBV12-3/TRBV12-4|TRBD1
CASSWTGGYGYTF
>TRBV5-1|TRBD1
CASSADRGSYEQYF
>TRBV5-1|-
CASSLQTLAGPSYEQYF
>TRBV6-5|-
CASREGLDTEAFF
>TRBV4-3|TRBD1
CASSLGQGLVQPQHF
>TRBV5-1|TRBD1
CASSLERTGVETQYF
>TRBV20-1|TRBD2
CSVAGGNEQYF
>TRBV28|-
CASSSRVYGYTF
>TRBV5-6|TRBD1
CASSWSGVIRGVYGYTF
>TRBV27|TRBD1
CASSRTGPGNTIYF
>TRBV4-2|-
CASSRSGGTDTQYF
>TRBV3-1/TRBV3-2|-
CASSQVWAGAPITDTQYF
>TRBV7-6|-
CASSASAGAGWELFF
>TRBV5-4|-
CASSGREGSSAFF
>TRBV27|-
CASSLSAGALPGNTGYTF
>TRBV10-3|-
CAISESIQEDNSPLHF
>TRBV11-3|TRBD1
CASSLGQGEYGIAKNIQYF
>TRBV4-3|TRBD1
CASSHRQGTITEAFF
>TRBV7-8|TRBD1
CASSFYRGPSGNTIYF
>TRBV14|-
CASSQASGINGYTF
>TRBV29-1|-
CSVDLPGHPQETQYF
>TRBV5-1|-
CASSLRVSPNTEAFF
>TRBV5-1|TRBD2
CASSPRTSGADTQYF
>TRBV7-9|-
CASSYSLGGYGYTF
>TRBV7-2|-
CASSLAPGNYLETQYF
>TRBV4-2|-
CASSQATGPDSPLHF
>TRBV5-4|TRBD2
CASSLLGLADEQYF
>TRBV5-1|-
CASSREGYGYTF
>TRBV30|TRBD2
CAWSIPGLTTFF
>TRBV15|TRBD2
CATSFRTRPSTDTQYF
>TRBV10-3|-
CAISESVRYYEQYF
>TRBV7-8|-
CASSLADTRQETQYF
>TRBV3-1/TRBV3-2|TRBD1
CASSQIQGNEQYF
>TRBV6-1|-
CASSEWGLRPYEQYF
>TRBV19|-
CASKEAVQTYEQYF
>TRBV12-3/TRBV12-4|-
CASSSPPSYGYTF